The sequence of this T cell receptor (beta chain) was determined in a study of blood T cell repertoires in COVID-19. Study details: In each case, the material was cDNA or gDNA derived from T cells, B-cell-depleted T cells, or PBMCs.

Germline V gene lookup returns CDR1 SGHAT and CDR2 FQNNGV. The CDR3 totals 15 residues. V was trimmed by 3 bases and J by 2 bases, leaving 14 bases between them. Clones were sequenced by immunoSEQ multiplex PCR, and TCRdb holds only the in-frame ones, with some missing. This table has over 250,000 clones, 65% to 90% appearing once. This clone showed up just once. Sequencing was carried out using peripheral blood. The source of this sequence is a human donor in a cohort sampled during active COVID-19. The chain joins TRBV11-2 to TRBJ2-7; TRBD1 is a possible D gene (5 bases). CDR3 region: CASSFQTVGPYEQYF. The CDR3, as DNA: TGTGCCAGCAGCTTCCAGACAGTCGGGCCCTACGAGCAGTACTTC.